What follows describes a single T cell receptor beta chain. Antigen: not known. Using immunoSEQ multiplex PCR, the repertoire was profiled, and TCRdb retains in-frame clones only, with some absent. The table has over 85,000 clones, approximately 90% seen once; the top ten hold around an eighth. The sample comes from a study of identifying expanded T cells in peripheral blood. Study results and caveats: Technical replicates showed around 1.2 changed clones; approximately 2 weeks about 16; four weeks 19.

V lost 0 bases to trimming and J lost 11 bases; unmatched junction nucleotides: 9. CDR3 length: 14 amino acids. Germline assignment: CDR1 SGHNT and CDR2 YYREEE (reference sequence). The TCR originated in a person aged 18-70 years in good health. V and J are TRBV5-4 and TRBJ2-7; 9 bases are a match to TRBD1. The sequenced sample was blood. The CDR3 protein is CASSLEGQGPIKYF. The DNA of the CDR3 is TGTGCCAGCAGCTTGGAGGGACAGGGACCCATAAAGTACTTC.